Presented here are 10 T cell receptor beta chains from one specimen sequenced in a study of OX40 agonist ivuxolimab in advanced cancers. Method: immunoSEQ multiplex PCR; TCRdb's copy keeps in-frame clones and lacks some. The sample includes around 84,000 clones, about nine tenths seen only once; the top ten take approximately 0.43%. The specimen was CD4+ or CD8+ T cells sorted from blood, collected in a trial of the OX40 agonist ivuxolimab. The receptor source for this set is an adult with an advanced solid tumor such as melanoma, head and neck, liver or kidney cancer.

The CDR3 DNA reads as TGTGCCAGCAGCTTAGGCCACAACCTTAGGGATACGCAGTATTTT. This translates into CASSLGHNLRDTQYF. The chain recombines TRBV7-9 with TRBJ2-3; D remains ambiguous. There are 15 residues in the CDR3. In germline, CDR1 is SEHNR, CDR2 FQNEAQ (reference sequence). V was pared by 1 base and J by 6 bases, with 14 bases between.

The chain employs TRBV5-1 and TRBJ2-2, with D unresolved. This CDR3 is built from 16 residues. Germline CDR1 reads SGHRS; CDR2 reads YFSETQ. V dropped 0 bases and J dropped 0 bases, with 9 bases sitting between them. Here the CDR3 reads CASSLVATANTGELFF. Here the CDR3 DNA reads TGCGCCAGCAGCTTGGTTGCAACCGCGAACACCGGGGAGCTGTTTTTT.

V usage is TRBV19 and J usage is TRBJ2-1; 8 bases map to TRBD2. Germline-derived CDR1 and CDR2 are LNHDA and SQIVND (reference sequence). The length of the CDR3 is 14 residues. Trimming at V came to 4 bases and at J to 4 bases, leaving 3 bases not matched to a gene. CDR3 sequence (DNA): TGTGCCAGTAGTACCATAGCGGGGTACAATGAGCAGTTCTTC. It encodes CASSTIAGYNEQFF.

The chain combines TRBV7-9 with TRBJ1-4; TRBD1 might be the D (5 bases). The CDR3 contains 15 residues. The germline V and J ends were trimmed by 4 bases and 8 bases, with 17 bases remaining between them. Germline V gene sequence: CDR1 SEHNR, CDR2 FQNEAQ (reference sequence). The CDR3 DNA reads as TGTGCCAGCAGCTCGGGGGATCCTAATGTAGAAAAACTGTTTTTT. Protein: CASSSGDPNVEKLFF. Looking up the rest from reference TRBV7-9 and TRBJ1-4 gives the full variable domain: DTGVSQNPRHKITKRGQNVTFRCDPISEHNRLYWYRQTLGQGPEFLTYFQNEAQLEKSRLLSDRFSAERPKGSFSTLEIQRTEQGDSAMYLCASSSGDPNVEKLFFGSGTQLSVL.

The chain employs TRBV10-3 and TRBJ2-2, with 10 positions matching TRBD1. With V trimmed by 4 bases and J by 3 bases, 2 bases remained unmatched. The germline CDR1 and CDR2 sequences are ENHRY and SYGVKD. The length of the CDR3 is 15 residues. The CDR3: CAISGQGADTGELFF. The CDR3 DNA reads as TGTGCCATCAGTGGACAGGGGGCGGACACCGGGGAGCTGTTTTTT.

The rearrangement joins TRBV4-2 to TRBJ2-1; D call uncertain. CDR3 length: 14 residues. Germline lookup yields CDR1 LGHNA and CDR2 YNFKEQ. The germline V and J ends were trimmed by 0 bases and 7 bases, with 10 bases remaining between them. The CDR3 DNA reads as TGTGCCAGCAGCCAAGAACTAACCTGGAATGAGCAGTTCTTC. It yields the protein CASSQELTWNEQFF.

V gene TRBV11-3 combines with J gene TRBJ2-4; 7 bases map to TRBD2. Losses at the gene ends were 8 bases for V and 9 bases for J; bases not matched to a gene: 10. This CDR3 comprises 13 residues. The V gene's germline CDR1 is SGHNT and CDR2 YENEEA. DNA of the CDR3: TGTGCCAGCTTGACTAGCCCCGGGGGCATTCAGTACTTC. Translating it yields CASLTSPGGIQYF.

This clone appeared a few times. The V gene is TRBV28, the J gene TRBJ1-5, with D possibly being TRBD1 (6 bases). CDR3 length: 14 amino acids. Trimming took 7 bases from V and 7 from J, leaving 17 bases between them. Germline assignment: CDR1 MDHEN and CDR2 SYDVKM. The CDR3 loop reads CASTGAAGGQPQHF. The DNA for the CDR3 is TGTGCCAGCACAGGGGCAGCCGGTGGACAGCCCCAGCATTTT.

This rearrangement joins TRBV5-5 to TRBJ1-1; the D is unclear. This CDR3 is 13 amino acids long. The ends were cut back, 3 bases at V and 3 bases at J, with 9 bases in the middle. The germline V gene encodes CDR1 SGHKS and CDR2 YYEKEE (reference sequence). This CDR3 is CASSSLGDTEAFF. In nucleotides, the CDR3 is TGTGCCAGCAGCTCCCTCGGGGACACTGAAGCTTTCTTT. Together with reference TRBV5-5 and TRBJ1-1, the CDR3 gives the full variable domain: DAGVTQSPTHLIKTRGQQVTLRCSPISGHKSVSWYQQVLGQGPQFIFQYYEKEERGRGNFPDRFSARQFPNYSSELNVNALLLGDSALYLCASSSLGDTEAFFGQGTRLTVV.

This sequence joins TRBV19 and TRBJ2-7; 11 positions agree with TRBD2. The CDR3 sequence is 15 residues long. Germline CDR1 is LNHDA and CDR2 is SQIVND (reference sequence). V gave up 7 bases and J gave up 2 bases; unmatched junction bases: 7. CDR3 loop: CASTAGTSGTYEQYF. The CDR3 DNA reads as TGTGCCAGTACCGCCGGGACTAGCGGAACCTACGAGCAGTACTTC.